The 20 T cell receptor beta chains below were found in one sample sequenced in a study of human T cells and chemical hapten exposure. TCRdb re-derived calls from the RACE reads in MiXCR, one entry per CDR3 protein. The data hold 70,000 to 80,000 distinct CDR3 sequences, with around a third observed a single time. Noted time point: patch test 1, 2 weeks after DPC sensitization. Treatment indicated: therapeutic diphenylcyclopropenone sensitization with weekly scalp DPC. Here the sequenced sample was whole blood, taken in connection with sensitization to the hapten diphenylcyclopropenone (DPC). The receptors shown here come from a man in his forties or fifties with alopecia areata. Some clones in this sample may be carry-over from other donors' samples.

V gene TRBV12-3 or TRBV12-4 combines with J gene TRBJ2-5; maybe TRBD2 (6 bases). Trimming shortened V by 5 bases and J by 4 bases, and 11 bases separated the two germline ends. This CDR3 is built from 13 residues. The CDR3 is CASSRVEGETQYF. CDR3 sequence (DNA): TGTGCCAGCAGTCGAGTGGAGGGAGAGACCCAGTACTTC.

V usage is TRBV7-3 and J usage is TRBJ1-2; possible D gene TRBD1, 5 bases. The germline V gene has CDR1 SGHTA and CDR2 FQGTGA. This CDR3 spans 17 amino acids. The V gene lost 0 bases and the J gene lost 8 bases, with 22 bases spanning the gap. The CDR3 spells CASSLTYRTRGYEGYTF. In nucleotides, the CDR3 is TGTGCCAGCAGCTTAACTTACAGGACAAGAGGCTATGAGGGCTACACCTTC.

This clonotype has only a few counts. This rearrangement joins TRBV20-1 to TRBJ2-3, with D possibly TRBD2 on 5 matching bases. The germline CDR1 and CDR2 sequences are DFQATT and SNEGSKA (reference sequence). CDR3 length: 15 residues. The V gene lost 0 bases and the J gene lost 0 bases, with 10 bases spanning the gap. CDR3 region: CSARDRSGSTDTQYF. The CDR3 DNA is TGCAGTGCTAGAGATCGGAGCGGTAGCACAGATACGCAGTATTTT.

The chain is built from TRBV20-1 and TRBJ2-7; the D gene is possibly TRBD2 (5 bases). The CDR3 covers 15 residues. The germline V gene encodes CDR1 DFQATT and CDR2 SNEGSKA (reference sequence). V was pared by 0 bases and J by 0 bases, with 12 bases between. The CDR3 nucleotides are TGCAGTGCTAGAGATCCTGGGAGTAGCTCCTACGAGCAGTACTTC. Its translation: CSARDPGSSSYEQYF.

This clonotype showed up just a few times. The CDR3 DNA follows: TGTGCCAGCTGGGACAGTTTTGTCTCAGATACGCAGTATTTT. Protein product: CASWDSFVSDTQYF. The chain joins TRBV12-3 or TRBV12-4 to TRBJ2-3; TRBD1 agrees at 7 bases. Trimming cost V 8 bases and J 4 bases; bases outside gene matches: 9. The CDR3 spans 14 residues.

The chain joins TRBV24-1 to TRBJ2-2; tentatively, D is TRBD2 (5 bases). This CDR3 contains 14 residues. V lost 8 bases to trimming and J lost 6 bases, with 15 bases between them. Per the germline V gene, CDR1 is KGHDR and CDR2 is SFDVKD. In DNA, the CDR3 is TGTGCCACCACCGACGGGATAGGAGCCGGGGAGCTGTTTTTT. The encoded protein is CATTDGIGAGELFF.

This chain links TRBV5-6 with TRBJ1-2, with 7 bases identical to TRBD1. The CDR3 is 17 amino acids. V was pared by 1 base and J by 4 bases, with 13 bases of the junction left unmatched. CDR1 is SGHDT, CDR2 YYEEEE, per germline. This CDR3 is CASSLSPTGVLPYGYTF. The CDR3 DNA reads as TGTGCCAGCAGCTTGTCCCCTACAGGGGTCCTCCCCTATGGCTACACCTTC.

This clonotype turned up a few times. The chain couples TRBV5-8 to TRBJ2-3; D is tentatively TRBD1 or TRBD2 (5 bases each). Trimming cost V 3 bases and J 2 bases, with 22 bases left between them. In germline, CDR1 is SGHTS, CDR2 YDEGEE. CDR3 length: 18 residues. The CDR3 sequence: CASSSAGGSGRLTDTQYF. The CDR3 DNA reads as TGTGCCAGCAGCTCAGCTGGTGGGTCGGGACGGCTCACAGATACGCAGTATTTT.

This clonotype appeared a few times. CDR3 amino acids: CASTPGQLSLNEQFF. The CDR3 nucleotides are TGTGCCAGCACCCCGGGACAGTTATCCCTCAATGAGCAGTTCTTC. This sequence joins TRBV27 and TRBJ2-1, with 7 bases that match TRBD1. Germline-derived CDR1 and CDR2 are MNHEY and SMNVEV (reference sequence). The J segment lost 6 bases and the V segment lost 7 bases, leaving 12 bases of the junction unmatched. This CDR3 region has 15 residues.

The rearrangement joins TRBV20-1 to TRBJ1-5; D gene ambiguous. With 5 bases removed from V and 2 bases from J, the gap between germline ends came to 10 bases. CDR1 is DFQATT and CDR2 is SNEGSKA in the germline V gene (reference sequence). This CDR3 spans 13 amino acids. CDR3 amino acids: CSARLEGNQPQHF. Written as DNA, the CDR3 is TGCAGTGCTCGACTCGAGGGCAATCAGCCCCAGCATTTT.

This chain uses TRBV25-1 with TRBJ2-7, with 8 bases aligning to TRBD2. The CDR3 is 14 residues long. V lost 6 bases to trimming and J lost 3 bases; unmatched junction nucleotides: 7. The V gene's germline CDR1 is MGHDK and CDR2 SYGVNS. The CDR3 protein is CASRKSGSYYEQYF. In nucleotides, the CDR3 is TGTGCCAGCAGGAAAAGCGGGAGTTACTACGAGCAGTACTTC.

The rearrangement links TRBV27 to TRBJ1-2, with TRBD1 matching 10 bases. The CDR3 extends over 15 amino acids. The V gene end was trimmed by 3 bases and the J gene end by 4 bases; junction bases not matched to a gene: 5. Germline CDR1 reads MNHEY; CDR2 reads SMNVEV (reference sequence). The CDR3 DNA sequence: TGTGCCAGCAGTTTTGGGGGACAGGGGTTCTATGGCTACACCTTC. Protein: CASSFGGQGFYGYTF.

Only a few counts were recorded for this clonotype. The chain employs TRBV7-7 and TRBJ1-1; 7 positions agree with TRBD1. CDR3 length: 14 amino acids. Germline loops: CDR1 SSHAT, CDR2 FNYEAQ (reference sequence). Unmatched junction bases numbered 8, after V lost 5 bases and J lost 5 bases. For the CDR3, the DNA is TGTGCCAGCAGCCCCCTCGCAGGGGGGACTGAAGCTTTCTTT. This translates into CASSPLAGGTEAFF.

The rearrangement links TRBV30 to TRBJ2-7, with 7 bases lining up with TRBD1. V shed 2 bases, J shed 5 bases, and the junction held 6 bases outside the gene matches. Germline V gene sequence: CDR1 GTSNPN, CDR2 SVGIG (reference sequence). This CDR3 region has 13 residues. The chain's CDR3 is CAWSMGRGNEQYF. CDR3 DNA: TGTGCCTGGAGTATGGGCAGGGGGAACGAGCAGTACTTC.

This CDR3 is CASSFVRTGTKGGKNIQYF. CDR3 in DNA: TGTGCCAGCAGTTTCGTTAGGACAGGGACCAAGGGCGGCAAAAACATTCAGTACTTC. The gene calls are TRBV28 and TRBJ2-4; 8 bases fit TRBD1. CDR1 and CDR2 from the germline V gene are MDHEN and SYDVKM. The V and J ends lost 3 bases and 3 bases, in that order; junction bases with no gene match: 16. The CDR3 loop spans 19 amino acids.

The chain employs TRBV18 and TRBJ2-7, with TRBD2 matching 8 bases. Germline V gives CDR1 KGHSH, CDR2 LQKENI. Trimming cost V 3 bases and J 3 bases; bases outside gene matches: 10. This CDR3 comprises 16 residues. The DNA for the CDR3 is TGTGCCAGCTCACCTACTAGCGGTCAACCCATCTACGAGCAGTACTTC. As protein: CASSPTSGQPIYEQYF.

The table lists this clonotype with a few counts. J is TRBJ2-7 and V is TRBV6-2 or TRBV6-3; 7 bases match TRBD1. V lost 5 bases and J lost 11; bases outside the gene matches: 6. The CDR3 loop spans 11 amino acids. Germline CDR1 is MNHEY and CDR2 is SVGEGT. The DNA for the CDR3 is TGTGCCAGCAGTGAACCCGGGACAGAGTACTTC. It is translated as CASSEPGTEYF.

This CDR3 reads CASSLGTATEAFF. CDR3 nucleotides: TGTGCCAGCAGTCTAGGGACAGCCACTGAAGCTTTCTTT. The rearrangement joins TRBV28 to TRBJ1-1; 7 bases are a match to TRBD1. CDR1 is MDHEN and CDR2 is SYDVKM in the germline V gene. There are 13 residues in the CDR3. V trimming: 5 bases; J trimming: 4 bases; junction bases outside the gene matches: 4.

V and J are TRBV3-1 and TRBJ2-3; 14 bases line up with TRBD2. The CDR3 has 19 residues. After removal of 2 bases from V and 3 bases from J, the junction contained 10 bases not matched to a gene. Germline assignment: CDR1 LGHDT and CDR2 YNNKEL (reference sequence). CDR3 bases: TGTGCCAGCAGCCAAAGGGGGACTAGCGGGAGAACGGAGACAGATACGCAGTATTTT. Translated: CASSQRGTSGRTETDTQYF.

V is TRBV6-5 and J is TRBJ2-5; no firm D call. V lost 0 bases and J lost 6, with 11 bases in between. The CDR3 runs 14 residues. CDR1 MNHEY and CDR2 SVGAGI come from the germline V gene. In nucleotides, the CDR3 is TGTGCCAGCAGTTACTCGCAAGGGATGCAGACCCAGTACTTC. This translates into CASSYSQGMQTQYF.